This T cell receptor (beta chain) was sequenced during a study of blood T cell repertoires in COVID-19. On the study more broadly: T cells, B-cell-depleted T cells, or PBMCs provided the cDNA or gDNA that served as material.

CDR3 size: 13 residues. Germline V gene sequence: CDR1 LGHDT, CDR2 YNNKEL (reference sequence). The germline V and J ends were trimmed by 1 base and 4 bases, with 5 bases remaining between them. Clones were read by immunoSEQ multiplex PCR, and TCRdb kept only the in-frame ones, dropping some. The table records roughly 260,000 clones, about 91% of them present only once. The sequencing sample was made of peripheral blood. The J gene is TRBJ1-3, the V gene TRBV3-1 (or the pseudogene TRBV3-2), with no clear D. The source is a person under 35 with COVID-19, enrolled during active disease. CDR3 sequence: CASSQVGGNTIYF. The CDR3 region has the DNA TGTGCCAGCAGCCAAGTTGGCGGAAACACCATATATTTT.